This T cell receptor (beta chain) was identified in a study of blood T cells in healthy people across ages. The study's findings and limits: Among long-lived donors, naive CD4+ cells were more numerous and diversity higher than in aged donors.

The CDR3 loop spans 15 amino acids. Germline V gene sequence: CDR1 SGHTA, CDR2 FQGNSA. The authors ran a second PCR of roughly 7 to 11 cycles using a sample-barcoded 5' primer and a J-beta primer mix. TCRdb recomputed calls from the 5' RACE reads with MiXCR, one row per CDR3 protein. Here the sample spans 550,000 to 800,000 distinct CDR3 sequences, under 25% being singletons. A word on this clonotype: Its antigen is still unknown.

The chain links TRBV7-2 to TRBJ2-3, with 8 bases lining up with TRBD1. The J call is in doubt because the DNA end fits TRBJ1-5 better. The receptor was isolated from a man aged 65 to 85 in good health. Sequenced material: blood. The CDR3 DNA is TGTGCCAGCAGCCCCCACTACCAGGGGGCGGATACGCAGCATTTT. This sequence encodes CASSPHYQGADTQHF.